The clone carrying this T cell receptor beta chain came up once. The sample comes from a study of cytotoxic CD8 clonotypes in ibrutinib-treated CLL. Some clones are missing from TCRdb's copy, which holds only in-frame ones; the method was immunoSEQ multiplex PCR. The sample yields tens of thousands of clones, about half seen once. The CDR3 is 14 amino acids. With 6 bases removed from V and 0 bases from J, the gap between germline ends came to 6 bases. The V gene's germline CDR1 is MNHEY and CDR2 SVGAGI. The chain has TRBV6-5 and TRBJ2-6; D unresolved. Material: PBMCs, obtained before ibrutinib treatment. The origin of this receptor is a human donor with chronic lymphocytic leukemia. The CDR3 loop is CASRQTSGANVLTF. DNA of the CDR3: TGTGCCAGCAGACAGACCTCTGGGGCCAACGTCCTGACTTTC.